This TCR beta chain was recovered during a study of PD-1 blockade in classical Hodgkin lymphoma. Time point specified: cycle 4 day 1 (C4D1), after 6 weeks of nivolumab. No patient escaped relapse after autologous stem cell transplantation, and brentuximab vedotin exposure varied. Data came from immunoSEQ multiplex PCR; TCRdb stores just in-frame clones and leaves some out. The sample has some 53,000 clones; about nine tenths are singletons. Trimming pared 3 bases from V and 4 bases from J, leaving 9 bases between. This CDR3 has 13 residues. Germline V gene lookup returns CDR1 LNHDA and CDR2 SQIVND (reference sequence).

The chain has TRBV19 and TRBJ2-5; D is ambiguous. This clonotype was obtained from a human donor with classical Hodgkin lymphoma. Source: peripheral blood mononuclear cells (PBMCs), taken before the fourth cycle of nivolumab. The CDR3 loop reads CASSIVITETQYF. The CDR3 region has the DNA TGTGCCAGTAGTATTGTCATCACAGAGACCCAGTACTTC.